This entry lists 16 T cell receptor beta chains sequenced from one sample in a study of T cell repertoires in cytomegalovirus infection. TCRdb re-analysed the reads in MiXCR, keeping a single row per CDR3 protein. Among 200,000 to 300,000 distinct CDR3 sequences listed, less than 9.5% were seen once. Sequencing used PBMCs. These receptors all come from a human donor in good health (CMV status not recorded). Some clones in this sample may be carry-over from other donors' samples.

This clonotype was counted ten times or more. The rearrangement uses TRBV6-2 or TRBV6-3 and TRBJ2-4; TRBD1 might be the D (6 bases). Deletions cut 5 bases from V and 6 bases from J, with 14 bases between. The CDR3 runs 14 residues. In germline, CDR1 is MNHEY, CDR2 SVGEGT. The CDR3 loop is CASSPRQVGNIQYF. Written as DNA, the CDR3 is TGTGCCAGCAGTCCCCGACAGGTTGGAAACATTCAGTACTTC.

This clonotype showed up many times. The V gene is TRBV12-3 or TRBV12-4, the J gene TRBJ2-7; TRBD1 matches 10 bases. V was clipped by 6 bases and J by 3 bases; unmatched bases: 5. The length of the CDR3 is 14 residues. CDR3 DNA: TGTGCCAGCAGGGGGACAGGGGAATTCTACGAGCAGTACTTC. Its translation: CASRGTGEFYEQYF.

A few counts support this clonotype. CDR3 in DNA: TGTGCCAGCAGTTCCCCAATTGGAAACACCATATATTTT. Encoded protein: CASSSPIGNTIYF. The chain employs TRBV27 and TRBJ1-3; unclear D gene. The germline gives CDR1 MNHEY, CDR2 SMNVEV (reference sequence). With 4 bases removed from V and 3 bases from J, the gap between germline ends came to 7 bases. This CDR3 comprises 13 residues.

This clonotype showed up many times. The V call is TRBV19, the J call TRBJ1-1; no reliable D call. This CDR3 contains 13 residues. Germline loops: CDR1 LNHDA, CDR2 SQIVND (reference sequence). Trimming cost V 5 bases and J 4 bases, with 11 bases left between them. CDR3 DNA sequence: TGTGCCAGTAGTCCCGCGATTGTCACTGAAGCTTTCTTT. Translation gives CASSPAIVTEAFF.

This clonotype was observed at least ten times. The chain employs TRBV4-1 and TRBJ2-7; maybe TRBD2 (5 bases). CDR3 size: 16 residues. The V end was cut by 0 bases, the J end by 1 base, with 13 bases between. CDR1 and CDR2 (germline): MGHRA, YSYEKL. The CDR3 bases are TGCGCCAGCAGCCAAGACCTGTTTAGAGGGTCCTACGAGCAGTACTTC. This gives the protein CASSQDLFRGSYEQYF.

This clonotype was picked up many times. The CDR3 loop reads CAWSVTQGEQYF. CDR3 coding DNA: TGTGCCTGGAGTGTAACCCAGGGAGAGCAGTACTTC. The gene calls are TRBV30 and TRBJ2-7, with D tentatively TRBD1 (5 bases). Germline CDR1 reads GTSNPN; CDR2 reads SVGIG (reference sequence). This CDR3 comprises 12 residues. Trimming pared 0 bases from V and 7 bases from J, leaving 10 bases between.

The sample holds many counts of this clonotype. V is TRBV7-2 and J is TRBJ2-5; 9 bases line up with TRBD2. The CDR3 has 13 residues. Germline loops: CDR1 SGHTA, CDR2 FQGNSA. V was pared by 5 bases and J by 7 bases, with 5 bases of the junction left unmatched. The DNA of the CDR3 is TGTGCCAGCAGCGACCCGGGACTAGCGACCCAGTACTTC. Its protein is CASSDPGLATQYF.

Ten or more counts support this clonotype. The chain employs TRBV7-2 and TRBJ1-5, with D possibly TRBD1 on 5 matching bases. Trimming took 4 bases from V and 3 from J, leaving 7 bases between them. Germline values: CDR1 SGHTA, CDR2 FQGNSA. The CDR3 is 13 amino acids. The CDR3 here is CASSSGLNQPQHF. In DNA form, the CDR3 reads TGTGCCAGCAGCTCAGGGCTCAATCAGCCCCAGCATTTT.

This clonotype has just a few counts. The V gene is TRBV18, the J gene TRBJ1-1, with a weak D call TRBD1 (5 bases). V gave up 6 bases and J gave up 5 bases, with 16 bases separating them. Germline V lookup: CDR1 KGHSH, CDR2 LQKENI. This CDR3 spans 14 amino acids. In nucleotides, the CDR3 is TGTGCCAGCTCGCGAAAGGAGACAGCTACTGAAGCTTTCTTT. Translating gives CASSRKETATEAFF. The full variable domain, completed using reference TRBV18 and TRBJ1-1, is NAGVMQNPRHLVRRRGQEARLRCSPMKGHSHVYWYRQLPEEGLKFMVYLQKENIIDESGMPKERFSAEFPKEGPSILRIQQVVRGDSAAYFCASSRKETATEAFFGQGTRLTVV.

The rearrangement uses TRBV12-3 or TRBV12-4 and TRBJ1-1, with a tentative D call TRBD1 (5 bases). The CDR3 totals 13 residues. This chain's CDR3 is CAGGRTLRAEAFF. The CDR3 region has the DNA TGTGCGGGGGGAAGAACATTGAGGGCTGAAGCTTTCTTT.

This clonotype was seen a handful of times. The chain couples TRBV5-4 to TRBJ2-3; D unclear. The germline CDR1 and CDR2 sequences are SGHNT and YYREEE (reference sequence). The CDR3 runs to 13 residues. The ends were cut back, 4 bases at V and 0 bases at J, with 6 bases in the middle. DNA of the CDR3: TGTGCCAGCAGCACGGGTAGCACAGATACGCAGTATTTT. Encoded protein: CASSTGSTDTQYF.

The sample holds many counts of this clonotype. V usage is TRBV20-1 and J usage is TRBJ1-2; D not certain. Germline CDR1 DFQATT, CDR2 SNEGSKA (reference sequence). The germline V and J ends were trimmed by 2 bases and 8 bases, with 12 bases remaining between them. CDR3 length equals 12 residues. This chain's CDR3 is CSARSAGGGYTF. In DNA form, the CDR3 reads TGCAGTGCTAGATCGGCCGGAGGGGGCTACACCTTC.

This clonotype was recorded at least ten times. The rearrangement joins TRBV4-3 to TRBJ1-1; D is ambiguous. Germline CDR1 LGHNA, CDR2 YSLEER. This CDR3 is built from 16 residues. Trimming took off 5 bases at V and 1 base at J, with 17 bases between the two ends. The CDR3 loop is CASSITPGLGNTEAFF. The CDR3 nucleotides read TGCGCCAGCAGCATAACACCGGGCCTCGGGAACACTGAAGCTTTCTTT.

The chain employs TRBV7-4 and TRBJ2-7; the D gene is possibly TRBD1 (6 bases). V shed 1 base and J shed 5 bases, with 12 bases lying between them. Germline CDR1 and CDR2: SGHVT and SQSDAQ. The CDR3 extends over 14 amino acids. The CDR3 coding sequence is TGTGCCAGCAGCTTAGACCAGGGGTGGCACGAGCAGTACTTC. It is translated as CASSLDQGWHEQYF.

This clonotype was recorded many times. The chain is built from TRBV7-2 and TRBJ2-5; 12 bases are shared with TRBD2. CDR3 size: 17 residues. Germline CDR1 and CDR2: SGHTA and FQGNSA. The V and J ends lost 3 bases and 4 bases, in that order; junction bases with no gene match: 9. CDR3: CASSFGTSGLVRETQYF. The CDR3 coding sequence is TGTGCCAGCAGCTTCGGGACTAGCGGGCTAGTAAGAGAGACCCAGTACTTC. The complete variable domain, with remaining parts taken from reference TRBV7-2 and TRBJ2-5, reads GAGVSQSPSNKVTEKGKDVELRCDPISGHTALYWYRQSLGQGLEFLIYFQGNSAPDKSGLPSDRFSAERTGGSVSTLTIQRTQQEDSAVYLCASSFGTSGLVRETQYFGPGTRLLVL.

This clonotype was observed many times. This CDR3 is CASKLQGVNQPQHF. The CDR3, as DNA: TGTGCCAGTAAGCTTCAGGGGGTAAATCAGCCCCAGCATTTT. The chain has TRBV19 and TRBJ1-5; the match to TRBD1 covers 7 bases. The CDR3 length is 14 residues. CDR1 LNHDA and CDR2 SQIVND come from the germline V gene (reference sequence). V lost 7 bases, J lost 4 bases, and 7 bases stayed unmatched.